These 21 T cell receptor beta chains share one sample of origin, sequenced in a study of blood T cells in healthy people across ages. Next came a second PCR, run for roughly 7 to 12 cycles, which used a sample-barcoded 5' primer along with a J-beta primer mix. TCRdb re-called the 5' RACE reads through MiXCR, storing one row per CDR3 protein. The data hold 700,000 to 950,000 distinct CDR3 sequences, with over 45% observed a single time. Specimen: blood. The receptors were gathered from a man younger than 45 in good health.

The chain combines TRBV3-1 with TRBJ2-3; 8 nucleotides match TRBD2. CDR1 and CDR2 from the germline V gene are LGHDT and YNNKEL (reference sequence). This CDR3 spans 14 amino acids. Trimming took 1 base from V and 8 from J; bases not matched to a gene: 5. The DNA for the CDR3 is TGTGCCAGCAGCCAAGGGAGACTAGCGATTACGCAGTATTTT. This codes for CASSQGRLAITQYF.

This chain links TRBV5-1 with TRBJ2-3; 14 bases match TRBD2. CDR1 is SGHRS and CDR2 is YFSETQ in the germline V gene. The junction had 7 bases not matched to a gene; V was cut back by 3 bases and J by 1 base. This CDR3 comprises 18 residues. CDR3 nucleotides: TGCGCCAGCAGCTGGGCGGGACTAGCGGGAGTTGGCACAGATACGCAGTATTTT. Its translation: CASSWAGLAGVGTDTQYF.

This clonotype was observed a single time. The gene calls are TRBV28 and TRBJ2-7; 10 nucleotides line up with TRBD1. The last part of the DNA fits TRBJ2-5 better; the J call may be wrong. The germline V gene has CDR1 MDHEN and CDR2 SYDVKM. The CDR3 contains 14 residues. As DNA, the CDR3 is TGTGCCAGCAGTTCATCGGACAGGGGGAAGACCCAGTACTTC. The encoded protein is CASSSSDRGKTQYF.

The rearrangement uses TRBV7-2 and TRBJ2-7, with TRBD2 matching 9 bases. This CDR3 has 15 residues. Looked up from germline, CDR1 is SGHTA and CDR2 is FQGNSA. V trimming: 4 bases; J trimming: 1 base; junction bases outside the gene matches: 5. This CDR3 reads CASSWAGGPSYEQYF. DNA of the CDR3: TGTGCCAGCAGCTGGGCGGGAGGGCCTTCCTACGAGCAGTACTTC.

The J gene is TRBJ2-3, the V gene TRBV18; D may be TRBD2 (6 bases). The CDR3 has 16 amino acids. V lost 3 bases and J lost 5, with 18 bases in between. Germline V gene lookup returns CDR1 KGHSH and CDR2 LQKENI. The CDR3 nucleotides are TGTGCCAGCTCACCTCTCGGGGGAGTTGGTCGAGATACGCAGTATTTT. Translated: CASSPLGGVGRDTQYF.

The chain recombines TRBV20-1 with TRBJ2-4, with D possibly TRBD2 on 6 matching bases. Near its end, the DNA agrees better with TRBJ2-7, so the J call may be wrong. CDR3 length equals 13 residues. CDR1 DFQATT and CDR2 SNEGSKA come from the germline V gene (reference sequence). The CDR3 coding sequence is TGCAGTGCTGTCGGGGGTTTTGGCTACGAGCAGTACTTC. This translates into CSAVGGFGYEQYF.

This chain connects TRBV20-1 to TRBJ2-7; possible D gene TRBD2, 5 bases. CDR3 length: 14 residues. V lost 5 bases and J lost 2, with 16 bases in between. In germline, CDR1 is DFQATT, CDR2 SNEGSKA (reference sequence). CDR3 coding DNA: TGCAGTGCTCAAGGGAGCTCGGGCCCCTACGAGCAGTACTTC. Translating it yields CSAQGSSGPYEQYF.

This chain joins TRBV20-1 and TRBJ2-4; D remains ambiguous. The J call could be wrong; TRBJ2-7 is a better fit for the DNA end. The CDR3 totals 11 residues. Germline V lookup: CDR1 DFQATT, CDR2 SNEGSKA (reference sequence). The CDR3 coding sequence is TGCAGTGCTAGTTCTGGGTCCGAGCAGTACTTC. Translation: CSASSGSEQYF.

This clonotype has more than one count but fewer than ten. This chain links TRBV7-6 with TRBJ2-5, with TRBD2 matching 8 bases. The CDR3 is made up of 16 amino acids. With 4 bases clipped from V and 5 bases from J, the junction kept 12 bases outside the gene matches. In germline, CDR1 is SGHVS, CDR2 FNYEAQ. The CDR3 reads CASSSPGPSGLETQYF. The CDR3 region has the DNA TGTGCCAGCAGCTCCCCCGGTCCTAGCGGGCTCGAGACCCAGTACTTC.

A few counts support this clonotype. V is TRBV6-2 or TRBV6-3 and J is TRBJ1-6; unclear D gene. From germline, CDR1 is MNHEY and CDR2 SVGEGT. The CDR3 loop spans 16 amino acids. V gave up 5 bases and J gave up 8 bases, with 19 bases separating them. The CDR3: CASSQAQERLDSPLHF. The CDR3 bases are TGTGCCAGCAGTCAGGCCCAGGAGAGACTTGATTCACCCCTCCACTTT.

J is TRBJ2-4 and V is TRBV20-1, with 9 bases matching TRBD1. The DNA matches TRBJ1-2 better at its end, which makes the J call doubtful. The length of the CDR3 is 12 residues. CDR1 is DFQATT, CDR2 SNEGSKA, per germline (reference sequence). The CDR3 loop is CSARLDRGGYTF. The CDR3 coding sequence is TGCAGTGCTAGATTGGACAGGGGAGGCTACACCTTC.

In DNA form, the CDR3 reads TGTGCCATCAGCGCACCGGGACAGGGGTTCTACGAGCAGTACTTC. It specifies CAISAPGQGFYEQYF. This chain uses TRBV10-3 with TRBJ2-7; 10 nucleotides agree with TRBD1. V shed 6 bases, J shed 3 bases, and the junction held 8 bases outside the gene matches. The CDR3 runs 15 residues. From germline, CDR1 is ENHRY and CDR2 SYGVKD.

The chain's CDR3 is CASSPAGGVFTGELFF. CDR3 nucleotides: TGTGCCAGCAGTCCCGCAGGGGGAGTGTTCACCGGGGAGCTGTTTTTT. This chain joins TRBV27 and TRBJ2-2, with 7 bases identical to TRBD1. The V gene's germline CDR1 is MNHEY and CDR2 SMNVEV (reference sequence). The junction had 10 bases not matched to a gene; V was cut back by 5 bases and J by 4 bases. This CDR3 spans 16 amino acids.

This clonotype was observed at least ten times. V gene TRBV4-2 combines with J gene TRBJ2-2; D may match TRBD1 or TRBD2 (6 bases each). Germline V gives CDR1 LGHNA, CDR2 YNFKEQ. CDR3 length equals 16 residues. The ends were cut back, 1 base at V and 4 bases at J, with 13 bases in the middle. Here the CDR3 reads CASSQGEPGATGELFF. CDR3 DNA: TGTGCCAGCAGCCAAGGAGAGCCGGGGGCCACCGGGGAGCTGTTTTTT.

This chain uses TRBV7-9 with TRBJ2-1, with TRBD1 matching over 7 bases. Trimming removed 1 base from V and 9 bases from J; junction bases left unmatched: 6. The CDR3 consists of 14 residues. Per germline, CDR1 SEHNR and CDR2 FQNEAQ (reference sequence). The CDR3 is CASSLVYRGSEQFF. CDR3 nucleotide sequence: TGTGCCAGCAGCTTAGTCTACAGGGGTAGTGAGCAGTTCTTC.

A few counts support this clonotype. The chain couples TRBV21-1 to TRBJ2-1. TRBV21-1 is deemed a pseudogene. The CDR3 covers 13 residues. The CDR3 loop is CASSKPKYNEQFF. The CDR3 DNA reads TGTGCCAGCAGCAAACCAAAGTACAATGAGCAGTTCTTC.

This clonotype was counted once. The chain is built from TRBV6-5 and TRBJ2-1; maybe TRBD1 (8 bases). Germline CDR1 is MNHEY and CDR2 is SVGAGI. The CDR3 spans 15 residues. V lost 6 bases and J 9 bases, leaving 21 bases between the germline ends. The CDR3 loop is CASSEQGTGLGEQFF. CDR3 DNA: TGTGCCAGCAGCGAGCAGGGGACAGGACTAGGTGAGCAGTTCTTC.

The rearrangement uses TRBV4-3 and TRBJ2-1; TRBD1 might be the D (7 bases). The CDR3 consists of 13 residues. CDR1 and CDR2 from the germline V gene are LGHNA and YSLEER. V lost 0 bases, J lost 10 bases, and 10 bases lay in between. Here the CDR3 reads CASSQETGREQFF. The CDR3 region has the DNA TGCGCCAGCAGCCAAGAGACAGGGAGGGAGCAGTTCTTC.

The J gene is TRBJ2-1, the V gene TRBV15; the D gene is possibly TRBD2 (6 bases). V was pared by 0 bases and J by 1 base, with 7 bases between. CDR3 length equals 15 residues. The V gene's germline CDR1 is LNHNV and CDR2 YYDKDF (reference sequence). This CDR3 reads CATSRDGGSYNEQFF. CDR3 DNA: TGTGCCACCAGCAGAGATGGGGGGTCCTACAATGAGCAGTTCTTC.

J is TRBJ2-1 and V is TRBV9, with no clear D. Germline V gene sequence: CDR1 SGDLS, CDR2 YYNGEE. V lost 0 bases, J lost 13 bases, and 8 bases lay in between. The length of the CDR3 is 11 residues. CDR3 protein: CASSVGETQFF. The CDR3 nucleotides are TGTGCCAGCAGCGTAGGAGAGACCCAGTTCTTC.

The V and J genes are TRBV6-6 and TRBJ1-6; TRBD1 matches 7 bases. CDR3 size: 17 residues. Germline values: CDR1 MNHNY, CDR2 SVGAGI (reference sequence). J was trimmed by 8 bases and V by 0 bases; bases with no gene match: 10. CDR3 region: CASSYSYIGTAHSPLHF. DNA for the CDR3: TGTGCCAGCAGTTACTCGTACATCGGGACAGCCCATTCACCCCTCCACTTT.